What follows is one T cell receptor (beta chain) and its context. As yet, its antigen is unknown. This sample is drawn from a study of T cells in Graves' hyperthyroidism and ophthalmopathy. The germline V gene encodes CDR1 KGHSH and CDR2 LQKENI. The CDR3 totals 13 residues. V lost 6 bases and J 3 bases, leaving 11 bases between the germline ends. Diagnostic assessment was based on clinical symptoms, serum thyroxine and TRAb, thyroid ultrasound and orbital computed tomography. TCR beta CDR3 sequences were amplified from RNA transcripts. TCR CDR3 underwent first-round RT-PCR with the HTBI primer set. From the multiplex PCR reads, TCRdb called clonotypes with MiXCR, one entry per CDR3 protein. The data contain hundreds of thousands of distinct CDR3 sequences, roughly 15% of them singletons. Study-wide findings and caveats: Researchers found most expanded thyroid clonotypes above 0.001 in blood as well.

The TCR originated in a woman aged 40-49 years with Graves' ophthalmopathy. Sequenced sample: blood. The V gene is TRBV18, the J gene TRBJ1-1, with D uncertain. For the CDR3, the DNA is TGTGCCAGCTCGCCTACAGAATACACTGAAGCTTTCTTT. Translated: CASSPTEYTEAFF.